This is a list of T cell receptor beta chains from one sample in a study of OX40 agonist ivuxolimab in advanced cancers. TCRdb's copy holds only in-frame clones and misses some; the assay was immunoSEQ multiplex PCR. The sample yields approximately 77,000 clones, 85% to 95% seen once. Sequencing was performed on CD4+ or CD8+ T cells sorted from blood, taken in a trial of the OX40 agonist ivuxolimab. Receptors were obtained from an adult with an advanced solid tumor such as melanoma, head and neck, liver or kidney cancer. Both conserved end residues are part of each CDR3. Fields, in order: D gene, clone size, J gene, V gene, CDR3 length, CDR3 protein, CDR3 DNA. A D gene is named only where the DNA matches it firmly. Size is stated for part of the rows, as once, few or many counts, or as a class when the clone is expanded.

>TRBD1|once|TRBJ2-3|TRBV28|13
CASSLVQGATQYF
TGTGCCAGCAGTTTGGTTCAGGGGGCTACGCAGTATTTT
>.|.|TRBJ1-4|TRBV15|17
CATSRDPGGVRDEKLFF
TGTGCCACCAGCAGAGATCCGGGCGGGGTCCGAGATGAAAAACTGTTTTTT
>TRBD1|few|TRBJ2-7|TRBV18|16
CASSPVGQGASYEQYF
TGTGCCAGCTCACCGGTCGGACAGGGGGCCTCCTACGAGCAGTACTTC
>TRBD2|.|TRBJ2-7|TRBV7-8|14
CASLLGLAGVEQYF
TGTGCCAGCCTTCTTGGACTAGCGGGAGTAGAGCAGTACTTC
>.|.|TRBJ2-5|TRBV5-1|15
CASSLDRSFEETQYF
TGCGCCAGCAGCCTGGACAGATCATTCGAAGAGACCCAGTACTTC
>.|.|TRBJ1-3|TRBV28|12
CASSTSGNTIYF
TGTGCCAGCAGTACGTCTGGAAACACCATATATTTT
>.|.|TRBJ1-4|TRBV20-1|11
CSASWGSSLFF
TGCAGTGCTAGTTGGGGTTCTAGTCTGTTTTTT
>.|.|TRBJ2-2|TRBV5-4|15
CASSPRGPNTGELFF
TGTGCCAGCAGTCCTAGAGGGCCGAACACCGGGGAGCTGTTTTTT
>TRBD1|.|TRBJ2-1|TRBV5-1|14
CASSLQGSDNEQFF
TGCGCCAGCAGCCTACAGGGGTCGGACAATGAGCAGTTCTTC
>.|.|TRBJ2-5|TRBV5-1|13
CASSLGTQETQYF
TGCGCCAGCAGCTTGGGGACCCAAGAGACCCAGTACTTC
>.|.|TRBJ1-1|TRBV7-2|15
CASSLLGGSNTEAFF
TGTGCCAGCAGCTTATTGGGGGGATCCAACACTGAAGCTTTCTTT
>.|once|TRBJ2-7|TRBV5-1|14
CASSLVGGSYEQYF
TGCGCCAGCAGCTTGGTGGGGGGCTCCTACGAGCAGTACTTC